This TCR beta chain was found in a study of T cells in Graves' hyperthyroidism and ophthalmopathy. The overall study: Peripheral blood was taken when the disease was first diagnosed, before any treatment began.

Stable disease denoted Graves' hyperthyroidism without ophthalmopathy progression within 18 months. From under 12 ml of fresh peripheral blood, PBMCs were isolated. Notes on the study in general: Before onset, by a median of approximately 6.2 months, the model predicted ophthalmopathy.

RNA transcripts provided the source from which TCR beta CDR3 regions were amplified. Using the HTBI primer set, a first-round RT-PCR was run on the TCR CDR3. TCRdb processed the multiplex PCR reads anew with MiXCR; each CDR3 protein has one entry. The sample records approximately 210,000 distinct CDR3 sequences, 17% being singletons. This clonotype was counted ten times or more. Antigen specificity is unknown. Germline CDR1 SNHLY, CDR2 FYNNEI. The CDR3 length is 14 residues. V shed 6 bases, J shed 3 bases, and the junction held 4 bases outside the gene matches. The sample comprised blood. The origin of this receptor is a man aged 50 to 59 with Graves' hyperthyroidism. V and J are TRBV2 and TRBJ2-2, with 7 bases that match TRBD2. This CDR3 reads CASRTSSYTGELFF. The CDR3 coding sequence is TGTGCCAGCAGGACTAGCTCCTACACCGGGGAGCTGTTTTTT.